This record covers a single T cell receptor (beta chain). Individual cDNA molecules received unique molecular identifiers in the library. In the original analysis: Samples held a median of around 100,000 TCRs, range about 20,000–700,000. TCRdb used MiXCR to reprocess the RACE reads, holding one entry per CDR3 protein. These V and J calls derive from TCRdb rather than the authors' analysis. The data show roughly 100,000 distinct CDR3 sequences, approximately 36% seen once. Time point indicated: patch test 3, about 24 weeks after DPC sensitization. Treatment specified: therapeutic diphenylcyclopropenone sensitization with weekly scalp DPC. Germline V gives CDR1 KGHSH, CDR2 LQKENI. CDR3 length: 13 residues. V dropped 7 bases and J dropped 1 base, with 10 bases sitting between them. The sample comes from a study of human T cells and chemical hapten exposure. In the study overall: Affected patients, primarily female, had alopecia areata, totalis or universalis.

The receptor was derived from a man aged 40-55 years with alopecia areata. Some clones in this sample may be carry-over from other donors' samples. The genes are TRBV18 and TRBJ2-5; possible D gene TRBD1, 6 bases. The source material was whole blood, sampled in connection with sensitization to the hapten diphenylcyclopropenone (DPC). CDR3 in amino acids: CASFSTGQETQYF. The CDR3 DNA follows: TGTGCCAGCTTCTCGACAGGCCAAGAGACCCAGTACTTC.